These 21 T cell receptor beta chains share one sample of origin, sequenced in a study of shared clonotypes between healthy human individuals. Generated by immunoSEQ multiplex PCR, the TCRdb table keeps only in-frame clones and is missing some. The sample lists about 480,000 clones, 79% occurring once. Sample: PBMCs. These receptors were taken from a woman aged 40-49 years in good health. Some clones in this sample may be carry-over from other donors' samples.

The chain combines TRBV5-1 with TRBJ1-1; D may be TRBD1 (6 bases). The CDR3 length is 15 residues. Germline CDR1 and CDR2: SGHRS and YFSETQ. Between the trimmed V and J ends, which lost 4 bases and 4 bases, there was a span of 17 bases. The DNA for the CDR3 is TGCGCCAGCAGCCCTGGTCGACAGGAGGGCACTGAAGCTTTCTTT. As protein: CASSPGRQEGTEAFF.

The chain joins TRBV10-3 to TRBJ1-2; TRBD1 matches 11 bases. Unmatched junction bases numbered 12, after V lost 10 bases and J lost 8 bases. Germline V CDR1 and CDR2: ENHRY, SYGVKD. The CDR3 spans 14 residues. This CDR3 is CATTLSDRGQGYTF. DNA of the CDR3: TGTGCCACGACACTATCGGACAGGGGGCAAGGCTACACCTTC.

This clone was detected ten times or more. The genes are TRBV6-4 and TRBJ2-1; maybe TRBD1 (5 bases). V was clipped by 3 bases and J by 2 bases, with 5 bases between them. The CDR3 is made up of 13 amino acids. Per the germline V gene, CDR1 is MRHNA and CDR2 is SNTAGT. The CDR3 DNA reads TGTGCCAGCAGTGAGGACACCTACAATGAGCAGTTCTTC. This translates into CASSEDTYNEQFF.

This clone turned up a few times. The V call is TRBV15, the J call TRBJ2-7; TRBD1 matches at 7 bases. Germline V gives CDR1 LNHNV, CDR2 YYDKDF (reference sequence). The V segment lost 5 bases and the J segment 3 bases; nucleotides outside the gene matches: 16. There are 17 residues in the CDR3. Here the CDR3 DNA reads TGTGCCACCAGCTCCTTATTCCCGGGACAGAGATTCTACGAGCAGTACTTC. Protein: CATSSLFPGQRFYEQYF.

About this clone: Other DNA sequences from this sample encode an identical CDR3 as well. This chain links TRBV5-8 with TRBJ2-3, with D uncertain. Trimming took off 3 bases at V and 0 bases at J, with 2 bases between the two ends. This CDR3 has 12 residues. Germline lookup yields CDR1 SGHTS and CDR2 YDEGEE. CDR3 protein: CASSSSTDTQYF. CDR3 in DNA: TGTGCCAGCAGCTCGAGCACAGATACGCAGTATTTT.

In this sample, this clone turned up a few times. V usage is TRBV11-2 and J usage is TRBJ2-7; D is unresolved. The CDR3 length is 15 residues. Trimming took 2 bases from V and 0 from J, leaving 11 bases between them. Germline V lookup: CDR1 SGHAT, CDR2 FQNNGV. CDR3 in amino acids: CASSLSGRSSYEQYF. In nucleotides, the CDR3 is TGTGCCAGCAGCTTATCGGGCAGGAGCTCCTACGAGCAGTACTTC.

V and J are TRBV5-1 and TRBJ2-1; 11 bases align to TRBD2. Germline V gives CDR1 SGHRS, CDR2 YFSETQ. This CDR3 comprises 15 residues. After removal of 4 bases from V and 5 bases from J, the junction contained 5 bases not matched to a gene. CDR3 sequence: CASSLGTSGNNEQFF. DNA for the CDR3: TGCGCCAGCAGCCTCGGGACTAGCGGAAACAATGAGCAGTTCTTC.

This clone was recorded once. This chain connects TRBV6-1 to TRBJ1-2; 8 bases agree with TRBD1. The germline V gene encodes CDR1 MNHNS and CDR2 SASEGT. The V segment lost 2 bases and the J segment 4 bases; nucleotides outside the gene matches: 6. The CDR3 is 15 residues long. CDR3 sequence: CASSERTGFVYGYTF. For the CDR3, the DNA is TGTGCCAGCAGTGAAAGGACAGGGTTTGTCTATGGCTACACCTTC.

This clone was detected only once. The V and J genes are TRBV4-1 and TRBJ2-1; no definite D call. This CDR3 has 13 residues. Trimming removed 4 bases at V and 3 bases at J, with 7 bases between. CDR1 and CDR2 from the germline V gene are MGHRA and YSYEKL. As DNA, the CDR3 is TGCGCCAGCAGCCTAGGAAGCTACAATGAGCAGTTCTTC. Translation gives CASSLGSYNEQFF.

The gene calls are TRBV30 and TRBJ1-5; D might be TRBD1 (5 bases). Trimming removed 0 bases at V and 7 bases at J, with 16 bases between. Germline CDR1 reads GTSNPN; CDR2 reads SVGIG (reference sequence). The CDR3 spans 15 residues. DNA of the CDR3: TGTGCCTGGAGTGTATCGTTTGGGGCAATGCAGCCCCAGCATTTT. Translated: CAWSVSFGAMQPQHF.

The V call is TRBV7-9, the J call TRBJ2-1; the D gene could be TRBD1 or TRBD2 (6 bases each). Looked up from germline, CDR1 is SEHNR and CDR2 is FQNEAQ (reference sequence). The V and J ends lost 3 bases and 4 bases respectively, with 16 bases between them. The CDR3 contains 16 residues. The CDR3 is CASSFSPEGGYNEQFF. CDR3 coding DNA: TGTGCCAGCAGCTTTTCCCCTGAGGGGGGTTACAATGAGCAGTTCTTC.

The chain links TRBV2 to TRBJ2-7; 11 bases agree with TRBD1. CDR1 and CDR2 from the germline V gene are SNHLY and FYNNEI. V shed 7 bases, J shed 3 bases, and the junction held 11 bases outside the gene matches. The CDR3 has 16 amino acids. CDR3 bases: TGTGCCAGCACCGGACAGGGGGCATCTTCCCTCTACGAGCAGTACTTC. Protein sequence: CASTGQGASSLYEQYF.

This chain connects TRBV11-1 to TRBJ2-6; D might be TRBD1 (6 bases). The CDR3 has 17 residues. The germline V and J ends were trimmed by 1 base and 0 bases, with 10 bases remaining between them. CDR1 SGHAT and CDR2 FQDESV come from the germline V gene (reference sequence). CDR3 nucleotide sequence: TGTGCCAGCAGCTTAGACAGGGCGAGCTCTGGGGCCAACGTCCTGACTTTC. It specifies CASSLDRASSGANVLTF.

The chain links TRBV19 to TRBJ2-3; D possibly corresponds to TRBD1 (6 bases). The CDR3 runs 15 residues. Germline CDR1 LNHDA, CDR2 SQIVND (reference sequence). V was pared by 8 bases and J by 2 bases, with 17 bases between. In nucleotides, the CDR3 is TGTGCCAGTGCAACGACCGGGACACCCACAGATACGCAGTATTTT. Translation gives CASATTGTPTDTQYF.

The rearrangement uses TRBV19 and TRBJ1-1; TRBD1 matches at 7 bases. J was trimmed by 1 base and V by 7 bases; bases with no gene match: 6. The germline gives CDR1 LNHDA, CDR2 SQIVND (reference sequence). The CDR3 runs 14 residues. CDR3 bases: TGTGCCAGTACAACGGGACAGTCGAACACTGAAGCTTTCTTT. It is translated as CASTTGQSNTEAFF.

The chain carries TRBV7-6 and TRBJ2-3, with 8 nucleotides matching TRBD1. The V and J ends lost 3 bases and 6 bases, in that order; junction bases with no gene match: 11. The length of the CDR3 is 16 residues. In germline, CDR1 is SGHVS, CDR2 FNYEAQ. CDR3 nucleotides: TGTGCCAGCAGCTTTTGGGGACTGGACAGGGAGGATACGCAGTATTTT. Its protein is CASSFWGLDREDTQYF.

The rearrangement joins TRBV7-3 to TRBJ2-6; 11 bases agree with TRBD2. Germline CDR1 is SGHTA and CDR2 is FQGTGA. This CDR3 is 20 amino acids long. V was pared by 1 base and J by 1 base, with 9 bases of the junction left unmatched. CDR3 DNA sequence: TGTGCCAGCAGCTTAAATCCCAGACTAGCGGGGCCTTCTGGGGCCAACGTCCTGACTTTC. It yields the protein CASSLNPRLAGPSGANVLTF.

The chain is built from TRBV20-1 and TRBJ2-7; no definite D call. Trimming took off 6 bases at V and 8 bases at J, with 14 bases between the two ends. CDR3 length: 11 amino acids. Germline lookup yields CDR1 DFQATT and CDR2 SNEGSKA (reference sequence). This chain's CDR3 is CSAPNGPKQYF. The CDR3 region has the DNA TGCAGTGCACCGAACGGTCCCAAGCAGTACTTC.

The chain uses TRBV2 and TRBJ2-5; weak D call: TRBD2 (5 bases). The length of the CDR3 is 13 residues. V shed 3 bases and J shed 5 bases, with 10 bases lying between them. Germline loops: CDR1 SNHLY, CDR2 FYNNEI. CDR3 sequence reads: CASSEGRRETQYF. Written as DNA, the CDR3 is TGTGCCAGCAGTGAGGGTAGGAGGGAGACCCAGTACTTC.

The V and J genes are TRBV14 and TRBJ2-4, with D possibly being TRBD1 (6 bases). CDR1 is SGHDN and CDR2 is FVKESK in the germline V gene. V was cut by 4 bases and J by 0 bases, with 13 bases left in between. The CDR3 is 16 amino acids. The CDR3 loop is CASSRTVRLAKNIQYF. The DNA for the CDR3 is TGTGCCAGCAGCCGGACAGTGCGGCTAGCCAAAAACATTCAGTACTTC.

This clone appeared many times. This sequence joins TRBV20-1 and TRBJ2-7; either TRBD1 or TRBD2 may fit D (5 bases each). CDR3 length equals 11 residues. Trimming shortened V by 7 bases and J by 7 bases, and 14 bases separated the two germline ends. Germline V gene data show CDR1 as DFQATT and CDR2 as SNEGSKA (reference sequence). The chain's CDR3 is CSVGTPLEQYF. CDR3 sequence (DNA): TGCAGTGTTGGGACCCCCCTAGAGCAGTACTTC.